The 29 T cell receptor beta chains reported below all come from one sample, sequenced in a study of OX40 agonist ivuxolimab in advanced cancers. Repertoires were generated with immunoSEQ multiplex PCR, while TCRdb's copy carries only in-frame clones and drops some. Of 78,000 or so clones in the sample, roughly 86% were seen once. The sequencing used CD4+ or CD8+ T cells sorted from blood, collected in a trial of the OX40 agonist ivuxolimab. The receptors derive from an adult with an advanced solid tumor such as melanoma, head and neck, liver or kidney cancer.

This sequence joins TRBV5-6 and TRBJ2-3; a possible D gene is TRBD2 (5 bases). The CDR3 has 12 residues. Germline V lookup: CDR1 SGHDT, CDR2 YYEEEE. Deletions cut 0 bases from V and 7 bases from J, with 6 bases between. The CDR3 sequence: CASSLADYTQYF. The CDR3 nucleotides are TGTGCCAGCAGCTTGGCGGACTATACGCAGTATTTT.

The chain recombines TRBV19 with TRBJ2-4; tentative D call: TRBD1 (5 bases). Trimming took off 3 bases at V and 6 bases at J, with 12 bases between the two ends. Germline V gene data show CDR1 as LNHDA and CDR2 as SQIVND (reference sequence). The CDR3 spans 14 residues. Here the CDR3 reads CASSIGGQGNIQYF. CDR3 DNA: TGTGCCAGTAGTATCGGTGGGCAGGGAAACATTCAGTACTTC.

The rearrangement joins TRBV5-1 to TRBJ1-3; D is undetermined. Germline lookup yields CDR1 SGHRS and CDR2 YFSETQ. Trimming cost V 5 bases and J 9 bases, with 15 bases left between them. The CDR3 is 13 residues long. The CDR3: CASSGDAIGTIYF. CDR3 nucleotides: TGCGCCAGCAGTGGCGACGCAATCGGCACCATATATTTT.

This clone was recorded once. The CDR3 bases are TGTGCCAGTAGTACCTACCGGGACAACGGACTGTTCTTC. Its protein is CASSTYRDNGLFF. V usage is TRBV19 and J usage is TRBJ2-1; possibly TRBD1 for D (6 bases). Trimming took 4 bases from V and 15 from J, leaving 19 bases between them. Germline CDR1 LNHDA, CDR2 SQIVND (reference sequence). This CDR3 comprises 13 residues.

The chain combines TRBV19 with TRBJ1-2; 8 nucleotides line up with TRBD1. The CDR3 loop spans 13 amino acids. Germline CDR1 reads LNHDA; CDR2 reads SQIVND (reference sequence). V was pared by 5 bases and J by 3 bases, with 2 bases of the junction left unmatched. This chain's CDR3 is CASSPTGDYGYTF. The CDR3 nucleotides read TGTGCCAGTAGTCCGACAGGGGACTATGGCTACACCTTC. Together with reference TRBV19 and TRBJ1-2, the CDR3 gives the full variable domain: DGGITQSPKYLFRKEGQNVTLSCEQNLNHDAMYWYRQDPGQGLRLIYYSQIVNDFQKGDIAEGYSVSREKKESFPLTVTSAQKNPTAFYLCASSPTGDYGYTFGSGTRLTVV.

This clone appeared a single time. This rearrangement joins TRBV19 to TRBJ1-2; no firm D call. The V and J ends lost 5 bases and 1 base respectively, with 2 bases between them. Germline V gene lookup returns CDR1 LNHDA and CDR2 SQIVND (reference sequence). CDR3 length: 11 residues. Here the CDR3 DNA reads TGTGCCAGTAGTCGTAACTATGGCTACACCTTC. Its translation: CASSRNYGYTF.

This clone has just one count. The chain has TRBV10-2 and TRBJ2-7; 9 bases are shared with TRBD2. Per germline, CDR1 WSHSY and CDR2 SAAADI. V shed 6 bases and J 4 bases; nucleotides not matched to a gene: 4. The CDR3 is 13 residues long. The CDR3 loop is CASRGAGGYEQYF. The CDR3 coding sequence is TGCGCCAGCAGGGGAGCGGGGGGTTACGAGCAGTACTTC.

The chain joins TRBV25-1 to TRBJ2-1; D might be TRBD1 (6 bases). Trimming pared 4 bases from V and 0 bases from J, leaving 19 bases between. Germline CDR1 and CDR2: MGHDK and SYGVNS. The CDR3 sequence is 18 residues long. CDR3 nucleotide sequence: TGTGCCAGCAGTGTTTTGGACAGTACTACTACCTCCTACAATGAGCAGTTCTTC. This sequence encodes CASSVLDSTTTSYNEQFF.

This clone has just a few counts. The chain recombines TRBV30 with TRBJ1-1; D call uncertain. The CDR3 is made up of 11 amino acids. V shed 1 base and J shed 3 bases, with 3 bases lying between them. Germline CDR1 is GTSNPN and CDR2 is SVGIG (reference sequence). CDR3 amino acids: CAWSGDTEAFF. As DNA, the CDR3 is TGTGCCTGGAGTGGGGACACTGAAGCTTTCTTT.

In its sample, this clone was seen a few times. V is TRBV19 and J is TRBJ2-6; no reliable D call. V was shortened by 7 bases and J by 4 bases, with 8 bases between the two germline ends. The CDR3 spans 13 residues. Germline values: CDR1 LNHDA, CDR2 SQIVND (reference sequence). This chain's CDR3 is CASKAQGANVLTF. CDR3 DNA sequence: TGTGCCAGTAAGGCCCAAGGGGCCAACGTCCTGACTTTC.

The chain employs TRBV7-2 and TRBJ1-5; D not certain. The germline V gene encodes CDR1 SGHTA and CDR2 FQGNSA. The CDR3 has 15 residues. V was shortened by 1 base and J by 1 base, with 8 bases between the two germline ends. CDR3 protein: CASSLDTPSNQPQHF. The CDR3 DNA is TGTGCCAGCAGCTTAGACACACCAAGCAATCAGCCCCAGCATTTT.

This chain connects TRBV27 to TRBJ2-7; D gene uncertain. Per germline, CDR1 MNHEY and CDR2 SMNVEV (reference sequence). The CDR3 spans 13 residues. Between the trimmed V and J ends, which lost 0 bases and 4 bases, there was a span of 7 bases. The CDR3 reads CASSLSRAYEQYF. The CDR3 DNA sequence: TGTGCCAGCAGTTTATCCCGGGCGTACGAGCAGTACTTC.

The gene calls are TRBV10-3 and TRBJ1-4; TRBD1 agrees at 8 bases. J gave up 8 bases and V 6 bases, and 5 bases lay outside the gene matches. The CDR3 spans 13 residues. The germline CDR1 and CDR2 sequences are ENHRY and SYGVKD. This chain's CDR3 is CAIRDRAEEKLFF. CDR3 nucleotide sequence: TGTGCCATCAGGGACAGGGCGGAAGAAAAACTGTTTTTT.

The CDR3 nucleotides read TGTGCCGTTCTCCAGGGGGAGACCCAGTACTTC. It codes for CAVLQGETQYF. This chain uses TRBV11-2 with TRBJ2-5, with D possibly being TRBD1 (6 bases). The CDR3 runs 11 residues. V was pared by 11 bases and J by 5 bases, with 12 bases between. CDR1 and CDR2 from the germline V gene are SGHAT and FQNNGV.

The chain uses TRBV7-9 and TRBJ1-5; D unclear. Germline values: CDR1 SEHNR, CDR2 FQNEAQ (reference sequence). The CDR3 has 14 amino acids. V was trimmed by 5 bases and J by 6 bases, leaving 14 bases between them. CDR3 sequence (DNA): TGTGCCAGCAGCCCCTTGGGGAATTCTCAGCCCCAGCATTTT. Amino acid sequence: CASSPLGNSQPQHF.

The chain links TRBV6-1 to TRBJ2-7; D perhaps matches TRBD1 (6 bases). The ends were cut back, 8 bases at V and 2 bases at J, with 16 bases in the middle. This CDR3 is 14 amino acids long. Germline CDR1 reads MNHNS; CDR2 reads SASEGT. The CDR3 here is CASVTGIQPYEQYF. The CDR3 bases are TGTGCCAGCGTGACAGGTATCCAACCCTACGAGCAGTACTTC.

The rearrangement joins TRBV28 to TRBJ2-1, with TRBD1 matching over 9 bases. Germline V CDR1 and CDR2: MDHEN, SYDVKM. This CDR3 has 17 residues. With 7 bases clipped from V and 5 bases from J, the junction kept 15 bases outside the gene matches. The CDR3 region has the DNA TGTGCCAGCAATATCGGGACAGGGCAAAACCTAGACAATGAGCAGTTCTTC. It translates to CASNIGTGQNLDNEQFF.

The chain recombines TRBV15 with TRBJ1-2, with TRBD1 matching over 7 bases. This CDR3 region has 15 residues. V was clipped by 0 bases and J by 5 bases; unmatched bases: 6. CDR1 and CDR2 from the germline V gene are LNHNV and YYDKDF (reference sequence). The CDR3: CATSRDATGWYGYTF. CDR3 in DNA: TGTGCCACCAGCAGAGATGCGACAGGGTGGTATGGCTACACCTTC.

This clone was seen only a few times. The chain recombines TRBV6-1 with TRBJ1-1; a weak D match, TRBD1 (5 bases). Germline-derived CDR1 and CDR2 are MNHNS and SASEGT. The CDR3 is made up of 19 amino acids. The V end lost 0 bases, the J end lost 0 bases, and 20 bases lay between the germline ends. This chain's CDR3 is CASSEALRGRGGMNTEAFF. The CDR3 nucleotides read TGTGCCAGCAGTGAAGCGCTTCGGGGACGTGGTGGCATGAACACTGAAGCTTTCTTT.

This chain links TRBV6-6 with TRBJ2-1; 13 bases are a match to TRBD2. The CDR3 is 16 amino acids. After removal of 6 bases from V and 8 bases from J, the junction contained 10 bases not matched to a gene. CDR1 is MNHNY and CDR2 is SVGAGI in the germline V gene (reference sequence). In nucleotides, the CDR3 is TGTGCCAGCAGCTCCCGACTAGCGGGAGGCCAGGATGAGCAGTTCTTC. Translated: CASSSRLAGGQDEQFF.

The J gene is TRBJ2-7, the V gene TRBV11-2; 10 bases map to TRBD1. The CDR3 runs to 15 residues. CDR1 and CDR2 (germline): SGHAT, FQNNGV. The V and J ends lost 5 bases and 5 bases, in that order; junction bases with no gene match: 9. The DNA of the CDR3 is TGTGCCAGCAGCGACTACCGGGACAGGGGCGACGAGCAGTACTTC. The encoded protein is CASSDYRDRGDEQYF.

V gene TRBV5-6 combines with J gene TRBJ1-3, with a weak D call TRBD1 (5 bases). Trimming cost V 5 bases and J 4 bases, with 16 bases left between them. Looked up from germline, CDR1 is SGHDT and CDR2 is YYEEEE. The CDR3 runs 15 residues. The CDR3 spells CASSPSGEAGNTIYF. The DNA of the CDR3 is TGTGCCAGCAGTCCCTCGGGGGAGGCCGGAAACACCATATATTTT.

J is TRBJ2-7 and V is TRBV5-4; the D is unclear. V was cut by 4 bases and J by 5 bases, with 19 bases left in between. The CDR3 is made up of 15 amino acids. Per the germline V gene, CDR1 is SGHNT and CDR2 is YYREEE (reference sequence). The CDR3 here is CASSPFLDKSHEQYF. The CDR3 DNA is TGTGCCAGCAGCCCTTTTCTGGATAAGTCCCACGAGCAGTACTTC.

The J gene is TRBJ2-5, the V gene TRBV5-4; TRBD1 matches at 7 bases. The length of the CDR3 is 14 residues. Germline-derived CDR1 and CDR2 are SGHNT and YYREEE (reference sequence). After removal of 4 bases from V and 5 bases from J, the junction contained 8 bases not matched to a gene. The CDR3 reads CASSTEQGQETQYF. In DNA form, the CDR3 reads TGTGCCAGCAGCACCGAACAGGGGCAGGAGACCCAGTACTTC.

V is TRBV7-9 and J is TRBJ1-5; D gene unclear. The CDR3 loop spans 14 amino acids. Trimming removed 5 bases at V and 0 bases at J, with 8 bases between. Per germline, CDR1 SEHNR and CDR2 FQNEAQ (reference sequence). For the CDR3, the DNA is TGTGCCAGCAGCGCCGCGGGTAGCAATCAGCCCCAGCATTTT. This translates into CASSAAGSNQPQHF.

The rearrangement uses TRBV6-6 and TRBJ1-5; D might be TRBD1 (5 bases). Germline values: CDR1 MNHNY, CDR2 SVGAGI (reference sequence). Deletions cut 5 bases from V and 1 base from J, with 9 bases between. This CDR3 is 14 amino acids long. The CDR3 DNA follows: TGTGCCAGCAGTCCAGGACAAAGCAATCAGCCCCAGCATTTT. This encodes CASSPGQSNQPQHF.

This clone was seen more than once but under ten times. V gene TRBV19 combines with J gene TRBJ1-6; unclear D gene. From germline, CDR1 is LNHDA and CDR2 SQIVND (reference sequence). The V and J ends lost 6 bases and 10 bases respectively, with 22 bases between them. The length of the CDR3 is 16 residues. In DNA form, the CDR3 reads TGTGCCAGTAGGATGGGGTGGTCCTCAGCCGGGTCACCCCTCCACTTT. Its protein is CASRMGWSSAGSPLHF.

This clone appeared a single time. The chain recombines TRBV27 with TRBJ1-2; D possibly corresponds to TRBD1 (6 bases). Germline-derived CDR1 and CDR2 are MNHEY and SMNVEV (reference sequence). The germline V and J ends were trimmed by 2 bases and 3 bases, with 13 bases remaining between them. This CDR3 is 15 amino acids long. The chain's CDR3 is CASSLAGASHYGYTF. In DNA form, the CDR3 reads TGTGCCAGCAGTTTAGCGGGGGCTTCCCACTATGGCTACACCTTC.

The V call is TRBV10-3, the J call TRBJ1-3; 11 bases map to TRBD1. The CDR3 extends over 16 amino acids. The germline V gene encodes CDR1 ENHRY and CDR2 SYGVKD. Germline trimming cut 6 bases from V and 0 bases from J; bases unmatched to any gene: 4. The CDR3 region has the DNA TGTGCCATCAGGGGACAGGGGGAGTACTCTGGAAACACCATATATTTT. This sequence encodes CAIRGQGEYSGNTIYF.